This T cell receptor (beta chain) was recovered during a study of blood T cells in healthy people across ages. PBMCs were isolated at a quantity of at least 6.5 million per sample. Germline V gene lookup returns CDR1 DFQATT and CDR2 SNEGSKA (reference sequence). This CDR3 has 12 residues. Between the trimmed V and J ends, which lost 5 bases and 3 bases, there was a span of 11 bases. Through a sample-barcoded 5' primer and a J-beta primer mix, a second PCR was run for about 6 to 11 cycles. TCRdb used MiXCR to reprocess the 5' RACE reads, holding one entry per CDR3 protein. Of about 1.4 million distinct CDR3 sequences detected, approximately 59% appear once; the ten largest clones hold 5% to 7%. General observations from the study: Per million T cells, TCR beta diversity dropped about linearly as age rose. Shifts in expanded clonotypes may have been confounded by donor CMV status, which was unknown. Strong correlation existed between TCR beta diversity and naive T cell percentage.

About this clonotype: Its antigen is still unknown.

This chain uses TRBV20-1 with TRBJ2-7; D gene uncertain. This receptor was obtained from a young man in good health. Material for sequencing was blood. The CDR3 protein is CSALYQDYEQYF. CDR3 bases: TGCAGTGCTCTATATCAGGACTACGAGCAGTACTTC.